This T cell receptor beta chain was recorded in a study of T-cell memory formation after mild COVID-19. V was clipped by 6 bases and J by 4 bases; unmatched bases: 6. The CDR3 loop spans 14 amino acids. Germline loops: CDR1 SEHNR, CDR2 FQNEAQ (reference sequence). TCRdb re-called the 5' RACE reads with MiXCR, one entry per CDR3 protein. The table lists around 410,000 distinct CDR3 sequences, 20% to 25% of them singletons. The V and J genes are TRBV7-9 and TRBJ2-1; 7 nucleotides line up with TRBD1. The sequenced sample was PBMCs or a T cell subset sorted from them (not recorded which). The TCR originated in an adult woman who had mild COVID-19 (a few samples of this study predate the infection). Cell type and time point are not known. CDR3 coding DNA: TGTGCCAGCAGGACAGGGTTTCAATACAATGAGCAGTTCTTC. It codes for CASRTGFQYNEQFF.